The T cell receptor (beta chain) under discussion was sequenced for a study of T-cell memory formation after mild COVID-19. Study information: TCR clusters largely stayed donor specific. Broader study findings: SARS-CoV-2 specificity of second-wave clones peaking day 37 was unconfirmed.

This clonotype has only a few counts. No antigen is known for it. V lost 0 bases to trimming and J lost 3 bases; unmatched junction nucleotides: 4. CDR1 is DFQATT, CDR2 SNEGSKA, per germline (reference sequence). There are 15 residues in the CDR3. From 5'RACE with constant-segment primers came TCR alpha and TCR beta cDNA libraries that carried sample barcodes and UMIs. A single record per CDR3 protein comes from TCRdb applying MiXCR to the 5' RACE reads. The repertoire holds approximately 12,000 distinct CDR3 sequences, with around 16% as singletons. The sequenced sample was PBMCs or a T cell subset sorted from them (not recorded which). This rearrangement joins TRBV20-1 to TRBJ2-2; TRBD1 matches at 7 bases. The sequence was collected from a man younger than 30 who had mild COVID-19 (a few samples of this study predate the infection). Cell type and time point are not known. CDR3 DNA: TGCAGTGCTAGAGAGAGGGGGCGATACACCGGGGAGCTGTTTTTT. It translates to CSARERGRYTGELFF.